This TCR beta chain was captured by sequencing in a study of T-cell memory formation after mild COVID-19. Study-wide findings and caveats: Contracting clones, day 15 to 85, had balanced CD4/CD8, and later expanders favored CD4+.

Using its own MiXCR run on the 5' RACE reads, TCRdb lists one record per CDR3 protein. Among roughly 380,000 distinct CDR3 sequences listed, around 27% were seen once. Notes on this clonotype: Its antigen remains unidentified.

This receptor was identified in an adult woman who had mild COVID-19 (a few samples of this study predate the infection). Cell type and time point are not known. Material for sequencing was PBMCs or a T cell subset sorted from them (not recorded which).

In nucleotides, the CDR3 is TGTGCCACCAGCAGGTACCAAGAGACCCAGTACTTC. As protein: CATSRYQETQYF. J is TRBJ2-5 and V is TRBV15, with D unclear. V was clipped by 3 bases and J by 0 bases, with 2 bases between them. Germline V lookup: CDR1 LNHNV, CDR2 YYDKDF (reference sequence). The CDR3 runs 12 residues.